Listed here is a single T cell receptor beta chain. In the authors' workflow: Amplification of reference gene primers provided the estimated nucleated cell counts. Data came from immunoSEQ multiplex PCR; TCRdb stores just in-frame clones and leaves some out. V and J calls plus clone size are reproduced from that table; the DNA served to infer D and trimming. The repertoire holds 180,000 or so clones, approximately 80% seen once, with roughly 14% in the top ten. This entry belongs to a study of blood T cell repertoires in COVID-19. Overall study context: Samples came from the United States, Italy and Spain, spanning acute and convalescent COVID-19.

The source is a man aged 45-65 years who had recovered from COVID-19. The sample comprised peripheral blood.

The CDR3 loop reads CASRIQGSNYGYTF. In nucleotides, the CDR3 is TGTGCCAGTAGAATTCAGGGGTCGAACTATGGCTACACCTTC. V gene TRBV19 combines with J gene TRBJ1-2; TRBD1 is a possible D gene (6 bases). This CDR3 has 14 amino acids. Germline V gene lookup returns CDR1 LNHDA and CDR2 SQIVND (reference sequence). The V end lost 6 bases, the J end lost 2 bases, and 13 bases lay between the germline ends.